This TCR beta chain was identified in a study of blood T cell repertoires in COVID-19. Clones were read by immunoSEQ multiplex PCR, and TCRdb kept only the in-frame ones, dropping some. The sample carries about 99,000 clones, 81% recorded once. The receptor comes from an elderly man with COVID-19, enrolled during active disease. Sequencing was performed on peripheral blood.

The CDR3, as DNA: TGCGCCAGCAGCCTCTACCCGGGGGAGTACGAGCAGTACTTC. Translated: CASSLYPGEYEQYF. The chain has TRBV5-1 and TRBJ2-7, with D maybe TRBD2 (6 bases). Germline V CDR1 and CDR2: SGHRS, YFSETQ. The V and J ends lost 4 bases and 4 bases respectively, with 15 bases between them. The CDR3 has 14 amino acids.